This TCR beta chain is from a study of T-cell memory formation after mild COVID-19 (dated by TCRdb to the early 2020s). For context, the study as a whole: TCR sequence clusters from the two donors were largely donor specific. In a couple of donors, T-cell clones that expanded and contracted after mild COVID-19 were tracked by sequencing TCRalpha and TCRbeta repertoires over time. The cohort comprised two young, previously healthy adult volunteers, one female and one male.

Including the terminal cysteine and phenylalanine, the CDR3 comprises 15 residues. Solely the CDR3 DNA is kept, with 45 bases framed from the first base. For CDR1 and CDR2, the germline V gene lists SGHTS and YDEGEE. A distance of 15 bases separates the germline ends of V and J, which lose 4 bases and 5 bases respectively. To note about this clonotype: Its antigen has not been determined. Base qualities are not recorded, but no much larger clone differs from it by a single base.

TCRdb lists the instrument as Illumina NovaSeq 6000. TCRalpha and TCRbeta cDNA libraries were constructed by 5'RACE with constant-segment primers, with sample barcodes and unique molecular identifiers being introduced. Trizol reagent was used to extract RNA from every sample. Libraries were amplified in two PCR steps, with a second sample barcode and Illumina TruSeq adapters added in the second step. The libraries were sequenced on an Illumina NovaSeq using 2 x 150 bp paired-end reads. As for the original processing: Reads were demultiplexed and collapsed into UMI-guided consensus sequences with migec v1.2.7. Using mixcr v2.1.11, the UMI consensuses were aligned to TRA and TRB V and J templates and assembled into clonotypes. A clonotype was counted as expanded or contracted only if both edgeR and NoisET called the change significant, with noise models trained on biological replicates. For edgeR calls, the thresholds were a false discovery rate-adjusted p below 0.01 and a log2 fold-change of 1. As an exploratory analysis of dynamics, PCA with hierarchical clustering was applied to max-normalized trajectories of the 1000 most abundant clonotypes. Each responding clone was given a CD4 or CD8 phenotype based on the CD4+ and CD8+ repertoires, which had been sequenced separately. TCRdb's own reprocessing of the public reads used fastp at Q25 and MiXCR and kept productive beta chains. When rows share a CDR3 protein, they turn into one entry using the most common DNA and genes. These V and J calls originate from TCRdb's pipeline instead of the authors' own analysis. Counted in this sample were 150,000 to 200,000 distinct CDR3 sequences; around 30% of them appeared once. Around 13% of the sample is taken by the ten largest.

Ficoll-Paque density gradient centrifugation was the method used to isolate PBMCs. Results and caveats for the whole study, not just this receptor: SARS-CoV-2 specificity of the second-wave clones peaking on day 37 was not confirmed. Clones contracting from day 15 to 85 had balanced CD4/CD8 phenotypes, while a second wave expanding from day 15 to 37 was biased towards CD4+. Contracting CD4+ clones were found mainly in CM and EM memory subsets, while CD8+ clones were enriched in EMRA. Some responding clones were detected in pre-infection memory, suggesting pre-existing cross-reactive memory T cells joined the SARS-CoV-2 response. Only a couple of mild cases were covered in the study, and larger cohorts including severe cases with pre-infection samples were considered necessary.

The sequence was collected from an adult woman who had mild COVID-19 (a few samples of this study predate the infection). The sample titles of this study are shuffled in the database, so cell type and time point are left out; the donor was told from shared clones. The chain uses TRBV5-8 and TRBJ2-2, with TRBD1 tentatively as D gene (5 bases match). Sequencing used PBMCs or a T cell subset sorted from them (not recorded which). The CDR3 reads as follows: CASSLGLRLTGELFF. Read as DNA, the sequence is TGTGCCAGCAGCCTGGGGCTCAGGTTAACCGGGGAGCTGTTTTTT.